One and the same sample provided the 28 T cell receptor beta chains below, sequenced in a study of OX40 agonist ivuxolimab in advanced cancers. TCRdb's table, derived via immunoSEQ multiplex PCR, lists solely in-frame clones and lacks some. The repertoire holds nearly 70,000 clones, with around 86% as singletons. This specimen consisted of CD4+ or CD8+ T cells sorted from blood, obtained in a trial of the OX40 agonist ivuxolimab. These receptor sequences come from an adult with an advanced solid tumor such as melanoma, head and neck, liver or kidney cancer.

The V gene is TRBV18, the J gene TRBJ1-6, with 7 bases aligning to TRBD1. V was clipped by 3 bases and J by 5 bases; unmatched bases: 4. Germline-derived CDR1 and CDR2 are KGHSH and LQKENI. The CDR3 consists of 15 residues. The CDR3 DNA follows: TGTGCCAGCTCACCCAACACAGGGGATAATTCACCCCTCCACTTT. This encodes CASSPNTGDNSPLHF.

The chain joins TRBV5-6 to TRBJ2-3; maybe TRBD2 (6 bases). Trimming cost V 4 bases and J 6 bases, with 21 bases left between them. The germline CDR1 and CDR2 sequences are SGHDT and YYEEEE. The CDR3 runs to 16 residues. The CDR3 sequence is CASSPLTASDRDTQYF. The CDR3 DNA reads TGTGCCAGCAGCCCGCTGACCGCTAGCGACCGTGATACGCAGTATTTT.

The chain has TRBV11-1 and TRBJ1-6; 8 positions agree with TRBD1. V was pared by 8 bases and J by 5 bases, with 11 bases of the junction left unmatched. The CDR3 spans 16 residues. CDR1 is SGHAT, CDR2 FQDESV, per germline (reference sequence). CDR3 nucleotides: TGTGCCAGCGCTCTAGGACAGGGTGCGGATAATTCACCCCTCCACTTT. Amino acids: CASALGQGADNSPLHF.

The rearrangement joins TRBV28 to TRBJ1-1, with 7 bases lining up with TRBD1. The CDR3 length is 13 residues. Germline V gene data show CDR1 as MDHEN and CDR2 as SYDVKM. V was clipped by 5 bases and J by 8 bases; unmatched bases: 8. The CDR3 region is CASSRPDRAEAFF. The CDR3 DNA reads TGTGCCAGCAGTCGACCCGACAGGGCGGAAGCTTTCTTT.

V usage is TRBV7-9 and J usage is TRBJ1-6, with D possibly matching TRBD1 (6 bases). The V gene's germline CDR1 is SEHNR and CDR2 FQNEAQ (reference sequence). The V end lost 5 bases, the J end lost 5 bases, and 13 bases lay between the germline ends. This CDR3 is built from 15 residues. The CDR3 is CASSATGTNNSPLHF. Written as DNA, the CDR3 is TGTGCCAGCAGCGCCACCGGGACAAATAATTCACCCCTCCACTTT.

CDR3 DNA: TGTGCCAGCAGCTTAGCGGGGGGCTTGGGCAATGAGCAGTTCTTC. Its translation is CASSLAGGLGNEQFF. V gene TRBV7-9 combines with J gene TRBJ2-1; either TRBD1 or TRBD2 may fit D (6 bases each). From germline, CDR1 is SEHNR and CDR2 FQNEAQ (reference sequence). The germline V and J ends were trimmed by 0 bases and 6 bases, with 12 bases remaining between them. This CDR3 region has 15 residues.

The chain's CDR3 is CASSTGTGLNSPLHF. The CDR3, as DNA: TGTGCCAGTAGTACCGGGACAGGGTTGAATTCACCCCTCCACTTT. V usage is TRBV19 and J usage is TRBJ1-6; 9 bases line up with TRBD1. The J segment lost 7 bases and the V segment lost 4 bases, leaving 5 bases of the junction unmatched. Germline-derived CDR1 and CDR2 are LNHDA and SQIVND (reference sequence). This CDR3 region has 15 residues.

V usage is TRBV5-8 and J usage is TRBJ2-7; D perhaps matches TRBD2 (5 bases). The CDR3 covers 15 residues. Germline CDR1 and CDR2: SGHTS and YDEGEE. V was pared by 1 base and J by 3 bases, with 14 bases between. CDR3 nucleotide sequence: TGTGCCAGCAGCTTGTGGGGAGCAGGTAACTACGAGCAGTACTTC. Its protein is CASSLWGAGNYEQYF.

DNA of the CDR3: TGCGCCAGCAGCCAAGATATCCATTGGAACACCGGGGAGCTGTTTTTT. Translated, it gives CASSQDIHWNTGELFF. This chain uses TRBV4-3 with TRBJ2-2; D is unclear. The CDR3 runs 16 residues. V was cut by 0 bases and J by 1 base, with 9 bases left in between. Germline loops: CDR1 LGHNA, CDR2 YSLEER.

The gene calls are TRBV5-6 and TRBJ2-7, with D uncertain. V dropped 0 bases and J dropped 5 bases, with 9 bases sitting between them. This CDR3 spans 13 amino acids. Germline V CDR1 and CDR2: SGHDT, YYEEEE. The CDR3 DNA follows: TGTGCCAGCAGCTTGGTAGGTGTCGACGAGCAGTACTTC. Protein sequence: CASSLVGVDEQYF.

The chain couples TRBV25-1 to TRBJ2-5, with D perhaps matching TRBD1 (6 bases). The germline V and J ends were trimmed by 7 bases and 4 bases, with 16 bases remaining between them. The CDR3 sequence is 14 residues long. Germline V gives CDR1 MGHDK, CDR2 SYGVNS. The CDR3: CASKEIGRGETQYF. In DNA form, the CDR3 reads TGTGCCAGCAAGGAGATCGGCAGGGGAGAGACCCAGTACTTC.

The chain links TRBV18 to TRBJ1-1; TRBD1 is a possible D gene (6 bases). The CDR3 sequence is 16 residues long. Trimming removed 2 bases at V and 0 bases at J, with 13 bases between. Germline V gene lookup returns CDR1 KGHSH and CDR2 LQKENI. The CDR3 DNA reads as TGTGCCAGCTCACCATTGGACAGAAACATGAACACTGAAGCTTTCTTT. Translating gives CASSPLDRNMNTEAFF.

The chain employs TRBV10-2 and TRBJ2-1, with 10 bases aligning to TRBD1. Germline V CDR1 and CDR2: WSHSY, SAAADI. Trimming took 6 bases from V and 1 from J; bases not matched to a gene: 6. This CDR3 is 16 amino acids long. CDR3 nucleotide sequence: TGCGCCAGCAGCCTCCGGACAGGGGGATCCTACAATGAGCAGTTCTTC. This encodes CASSLRTGGSYNEQFF.

CDR3 bases: TGTGCCAGCAGCTTGTTGAGCGGGGGCCGGGATGAGCAGTTCTTC. Protein product: CASSLLSGGRDEQFF. This chain joins TRBV5-8 and TRBJ2-1, with TRBD2 matching over 8 bases. The CDR3 totals 15 residues. The V gene end was trimmed by 1 base and the J gene end by 8 bases; junction bases not matched to a gene: 8. Germline CDR1 SGHTS, CDR2 YDEGEE.

CDR3 amino acids: CASRQTGEGNYGYTF. The CDR3 coding sequence is TGTGCCAGCAGGCAAACAGGGGAGGGTAACTATGGCTACACCTTC. The rearrangement links TRBV6-5 to TRBJ1-2; 7 bases are shared with TRBD1. The CDR3 is made up of 15 amino acids. Germline V gene lookup returns CDR1 MNHEY and CDR2 SVGAGI. V lost 6 bases to trimming and J lost 1 base; unmatched junction nucleotides: 8.

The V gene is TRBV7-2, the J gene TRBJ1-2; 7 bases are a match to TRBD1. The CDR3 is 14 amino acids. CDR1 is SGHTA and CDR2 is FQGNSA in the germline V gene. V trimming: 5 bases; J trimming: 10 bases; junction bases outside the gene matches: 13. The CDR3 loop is CASSPGTVVVYYTF. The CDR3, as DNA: TGTGCCAGCAGCCCCGGGACAGTGGTTGTTTACTACACCTTC.

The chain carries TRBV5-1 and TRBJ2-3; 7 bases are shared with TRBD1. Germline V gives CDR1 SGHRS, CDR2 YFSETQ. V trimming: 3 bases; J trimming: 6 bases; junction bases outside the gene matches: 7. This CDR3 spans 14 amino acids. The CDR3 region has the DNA TGCGCCAGCAGCTATGACAGGGTATTGGATACGCAGTATTTT. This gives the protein CASSYDRVLDTQYF.

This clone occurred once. Here the CDR3 reads CASSSHRGGNTEAFF. CDR3 nucleotide sequence: TGTGCCAGCAGTTCCCACAGAGGTGGGAACACTGAAGCTTTCTTT. The gene calls are TRBV6-5 and TRBJ1-1, with D hard to call. V shed 4 bases and J shed 1 base, with 13 bases lying between them. Germline values: CDR1 MNHEY, CDR2 SVGAGI. The length of the CDR3 is 15 residues.

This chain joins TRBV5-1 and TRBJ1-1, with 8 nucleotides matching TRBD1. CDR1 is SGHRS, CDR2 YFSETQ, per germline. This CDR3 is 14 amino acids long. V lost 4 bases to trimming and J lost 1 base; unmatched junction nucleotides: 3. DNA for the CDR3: TGCGCCAGCAGCCCGGGACAGGAGAACACTGAAGCTTTCTTT. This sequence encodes CASSPGQENTEAFF.

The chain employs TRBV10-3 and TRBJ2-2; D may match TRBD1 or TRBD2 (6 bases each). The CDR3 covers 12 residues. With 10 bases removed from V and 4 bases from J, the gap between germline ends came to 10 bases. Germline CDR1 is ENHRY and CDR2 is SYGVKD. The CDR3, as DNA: TGTGCCACTGGGGGGCCCACCGGGGAGCTGTTTTTT. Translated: CATGGPTGELFF.

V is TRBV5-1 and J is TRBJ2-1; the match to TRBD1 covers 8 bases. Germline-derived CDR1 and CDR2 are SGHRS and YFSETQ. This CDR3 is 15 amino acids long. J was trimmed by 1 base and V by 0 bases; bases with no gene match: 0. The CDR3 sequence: CASSLGTGSYNEQFF. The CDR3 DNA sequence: TGCGCCAGCAGCTTGGGGACAGGGTCCTACAATGAGCAGTTCTTC.

CDR3 coding DNA: TGCGCCAGCAGTTCTCAGTACAATGAGCAGTTCTTC. Translated, it gives CASSSQYNEQFF. The chain has TRBV10-2 and TRBJ2-1, with no clear D. The V and J ends lost 5 bases and 4 bases respectively, with 6 bases between them. The CDR3 totals 12 residues. CDR1 and CDR2 (germline): WSHSY, SAAADI.

CDR3 in amino acids: CASSSGGGGTYEQYF. The DNA for the CDR3 is TGCGCCAGCAGCTCGGGTGGTGGCGGGACCTACGAGCAGTACTTC. V and J are TRBV5-1 and TRBJ2-7, with D maybe TRBD2 (6 bases). With 3 bases removed from V and 2 bases from J, the gap between germline ends came to 15 bases. Germline lookup yields CDR1 SGHRS and CDR2 YFSETQ. This CDR3 is built from 15 residues.

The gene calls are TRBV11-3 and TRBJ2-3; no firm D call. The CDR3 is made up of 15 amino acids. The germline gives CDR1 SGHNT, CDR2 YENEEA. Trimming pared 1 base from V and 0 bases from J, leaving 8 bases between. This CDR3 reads CASSLGRASTDTQYF. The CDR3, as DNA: TGTGCCAGCAGCTTAGGACGAGCAAGCACAGATACGCAGTATTTT.

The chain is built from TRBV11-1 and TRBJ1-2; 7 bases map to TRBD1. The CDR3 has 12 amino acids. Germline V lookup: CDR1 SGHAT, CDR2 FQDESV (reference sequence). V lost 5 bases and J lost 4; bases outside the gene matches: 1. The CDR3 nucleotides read TGTGCCAGCAGCCGGGACAGCTATGGCTACACCTTC. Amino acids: CASSRDSYGYTF.

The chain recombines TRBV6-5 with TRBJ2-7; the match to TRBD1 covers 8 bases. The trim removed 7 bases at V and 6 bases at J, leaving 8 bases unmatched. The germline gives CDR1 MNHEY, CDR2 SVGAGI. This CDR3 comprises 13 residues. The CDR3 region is CASKKQGVSEQYF. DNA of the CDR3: TGTGCCAGCAAGAAACAGGGGGTGTCCGAGCAGTACTTC.

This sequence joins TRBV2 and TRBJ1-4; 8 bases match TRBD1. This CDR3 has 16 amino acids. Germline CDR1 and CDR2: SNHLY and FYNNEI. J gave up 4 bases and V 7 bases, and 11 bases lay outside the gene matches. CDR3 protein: CASTRTGRVLNEKLFF. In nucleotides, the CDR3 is TGTGCCAGCACCCGGACAGGGCGAGTTCTTAATGAAAAACTGTTTTTT.

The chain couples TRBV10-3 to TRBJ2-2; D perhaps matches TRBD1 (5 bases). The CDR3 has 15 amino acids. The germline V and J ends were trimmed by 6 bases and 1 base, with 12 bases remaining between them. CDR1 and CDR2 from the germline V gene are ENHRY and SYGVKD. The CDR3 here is CAISRDSLNTGELFF. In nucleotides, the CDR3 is TGTGCCATCAGCCGCGACAGTCTGAACACCGGGGAGCTGTTTTTT.